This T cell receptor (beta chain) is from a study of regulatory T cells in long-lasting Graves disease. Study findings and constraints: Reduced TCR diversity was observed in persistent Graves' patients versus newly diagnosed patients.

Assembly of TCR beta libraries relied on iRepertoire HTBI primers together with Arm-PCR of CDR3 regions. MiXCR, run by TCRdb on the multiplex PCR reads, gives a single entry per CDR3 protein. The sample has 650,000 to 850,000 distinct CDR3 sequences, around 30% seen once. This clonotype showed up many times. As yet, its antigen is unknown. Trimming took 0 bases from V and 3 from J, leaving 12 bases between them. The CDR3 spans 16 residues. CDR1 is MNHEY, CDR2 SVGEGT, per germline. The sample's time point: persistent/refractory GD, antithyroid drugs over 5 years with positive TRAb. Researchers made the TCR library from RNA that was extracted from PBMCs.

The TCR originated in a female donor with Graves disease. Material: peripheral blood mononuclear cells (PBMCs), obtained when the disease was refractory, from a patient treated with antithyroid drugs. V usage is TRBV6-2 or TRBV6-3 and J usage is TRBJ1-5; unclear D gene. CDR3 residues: CASSYSAGLPNQPQHF. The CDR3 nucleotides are TGTGCCAGCAGTTACTCGGCGGGCCTGCCCAATCAGCCCCAGCATTTT.